This TCR beta chain originates from a study of cytomegalovirus exposure and HLA in healthy donors. About the study: In a previous analysis, nearly 120 million unique TCR beta sequences were found from 170 million or so T cells.

PCR involved 60 Vbeta and 13 Jbeta primers. Sequenced by immunoSEQ multiplex PCR; TCRdb stores in-frame clones only, minus some. Of about 120,000 clones in the sample, 80% are singletons; the top ten hold under 3%. Turning to this clone: Its antigen is unknown.

Study-wide results and caveats: In an earlier analysis, productive rearrangement rates for most beta V segments clustered near 87% or 30%.

CDR1 and CDR2 from the germline V gene are SEHNR and FQNEAQ (reference sequence). This CDR3 contains 15 residues. Germline trimming cut 5 bases from V and 2 bases from J; bases unmatched to any gene: 7. The genes are TRBV7-9 and TRBJ2-7, with TRBD2 matching over 9 bases. The sample was PBMCs. The clonotype was recovered from a man in his thirties or forties in good health and CMV-seronegative. This chain's CDR3 is CASSRPGTSPYEQYF. The CDR3 region has the DNA TGTGCCAGCAGCAGACCCGGGACTAGCCCCTACGAGCAGTACTTC.